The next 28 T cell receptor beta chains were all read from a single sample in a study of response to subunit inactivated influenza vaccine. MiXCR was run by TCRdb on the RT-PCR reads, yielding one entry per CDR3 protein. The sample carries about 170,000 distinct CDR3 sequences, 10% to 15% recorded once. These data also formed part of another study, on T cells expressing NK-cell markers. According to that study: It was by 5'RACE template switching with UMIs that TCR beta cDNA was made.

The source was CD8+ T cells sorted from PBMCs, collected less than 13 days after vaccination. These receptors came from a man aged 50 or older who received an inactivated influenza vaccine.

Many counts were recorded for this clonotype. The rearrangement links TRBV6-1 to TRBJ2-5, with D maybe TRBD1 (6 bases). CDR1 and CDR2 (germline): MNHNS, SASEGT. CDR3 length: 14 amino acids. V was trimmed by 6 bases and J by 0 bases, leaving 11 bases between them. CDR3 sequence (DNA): TGTGCCAGCAGATTCCCAGGGGACCAAGAGACCCAGTACTTC. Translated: CASRFPGDQETQYF.

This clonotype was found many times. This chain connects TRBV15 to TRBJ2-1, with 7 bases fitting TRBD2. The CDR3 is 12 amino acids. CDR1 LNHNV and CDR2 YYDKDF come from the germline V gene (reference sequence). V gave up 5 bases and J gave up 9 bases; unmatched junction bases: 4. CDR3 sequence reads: CATSFTGGEQFF. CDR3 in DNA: TGTGCCACCAGCTTCACGGGGGGTGAGCAGTTCTTC.

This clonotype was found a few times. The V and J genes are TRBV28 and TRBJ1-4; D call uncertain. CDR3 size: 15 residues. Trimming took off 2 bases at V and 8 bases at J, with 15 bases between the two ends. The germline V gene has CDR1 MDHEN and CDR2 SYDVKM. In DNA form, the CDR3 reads TGTGCCAGCAGTTTAATCCCCCAGACTGGGGAAAAACTGTTTTTT. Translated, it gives CASSLIPQTGEKLFF.

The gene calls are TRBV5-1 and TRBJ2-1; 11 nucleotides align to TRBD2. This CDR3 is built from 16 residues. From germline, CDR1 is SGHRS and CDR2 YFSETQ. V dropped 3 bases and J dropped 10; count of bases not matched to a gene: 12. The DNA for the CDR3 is TGCGCCAGCAGCTGGACCGGGACTAGCGGCCAGCGGGAGCAGTTCTTC. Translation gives CASSWTGTSGQREQFF. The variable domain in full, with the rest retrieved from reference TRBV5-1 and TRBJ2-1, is KAGVTQTPRYLIKTRGQQVTLSCSPISGHRSVSWYQQTPGQGLQFLFEYFSETQRNKGNFPGRFSGRQFSNSRSEMNVSTLELGDSALYLCASSWTGTSGQREQFFGPGTRLTVL.

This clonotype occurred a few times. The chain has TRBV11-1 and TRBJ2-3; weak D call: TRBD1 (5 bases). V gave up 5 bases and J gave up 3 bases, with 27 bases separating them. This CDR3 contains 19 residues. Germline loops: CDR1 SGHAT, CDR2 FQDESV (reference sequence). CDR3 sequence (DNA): TGTGCCAGCAGCCCCAAAGGGGTTCAGTACTCCACCAGGACAGATACGCAGTATTTT. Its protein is CASSPKGVQYSTRTDTQYF. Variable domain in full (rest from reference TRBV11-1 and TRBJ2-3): EAEVAQSPRYKITEKSQAVAFWCDPISGHATLYWYRQILGQGPELLVQFQDESVVDDSQLPKDRFSAERLKGVDSTLKIQPAELGDSAMYLCASSPKGVQYSTRTDTQYFGPGTRLTVL.

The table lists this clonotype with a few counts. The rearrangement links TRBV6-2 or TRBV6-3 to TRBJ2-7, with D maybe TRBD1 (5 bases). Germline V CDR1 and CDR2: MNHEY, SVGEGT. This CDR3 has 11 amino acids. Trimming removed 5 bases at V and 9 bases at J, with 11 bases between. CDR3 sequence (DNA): TGTGCCAGCAGTCCCTCAGGGTGGCAGTACTTC. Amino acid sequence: CASSPSGWQYF.

The CDR3 nucleotides read TGTGCCACTCGGACAGGGGGCTGGGAGACCCAGTACTTC. As protein: CATRTGGWETQYF. The chain uses TRBV12-3 or TRBV12-4 and TRBJ2-5; 11 positions agree with TRBD1. The CDR3 sequence is 13 residues long. Losses at the gene ends were 10 bases for V and 5 bases for J; bases not matched to a gene: 6.

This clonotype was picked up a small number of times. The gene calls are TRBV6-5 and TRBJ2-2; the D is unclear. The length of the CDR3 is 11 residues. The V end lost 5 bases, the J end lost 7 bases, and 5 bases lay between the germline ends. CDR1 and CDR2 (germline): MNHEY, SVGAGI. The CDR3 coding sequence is TGTGCCAGCAGTGGCGACGGGGAGCTGTTTTTT. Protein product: CASSGDGELFF.

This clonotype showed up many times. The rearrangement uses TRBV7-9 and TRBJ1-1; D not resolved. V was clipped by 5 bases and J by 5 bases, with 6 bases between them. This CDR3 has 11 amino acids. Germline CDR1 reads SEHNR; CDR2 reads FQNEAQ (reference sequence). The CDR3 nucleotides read TGTGCCAGCAGCCTCAGTACTGAAGCTTTCTTT. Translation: CASSLSTEAFF.

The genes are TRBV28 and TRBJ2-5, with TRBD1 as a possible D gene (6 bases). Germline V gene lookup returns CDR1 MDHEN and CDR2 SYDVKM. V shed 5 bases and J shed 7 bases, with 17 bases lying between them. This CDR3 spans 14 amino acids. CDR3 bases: TGTGCCAGCAGTCTGAGGTGGGGGCAGGTGACCCAGTACTTC. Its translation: CASSLRWGQVTQYF.

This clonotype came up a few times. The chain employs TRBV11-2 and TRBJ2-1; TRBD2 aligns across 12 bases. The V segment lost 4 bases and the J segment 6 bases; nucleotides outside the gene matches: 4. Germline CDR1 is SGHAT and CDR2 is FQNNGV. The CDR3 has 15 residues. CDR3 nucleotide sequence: TGTGCCAGCAGCTCCTCTAGCGGGAGGGCCAATGAGCAGTTCTTC. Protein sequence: CASSSSSGRANEQFF.

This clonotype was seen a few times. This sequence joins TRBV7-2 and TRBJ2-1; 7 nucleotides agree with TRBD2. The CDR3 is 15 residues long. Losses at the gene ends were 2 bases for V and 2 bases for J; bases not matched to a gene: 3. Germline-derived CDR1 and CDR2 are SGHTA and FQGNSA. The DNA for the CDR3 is TGTGCCAGCAGCTTACGGGAGGTGCCCTACAATGAGCAGTTCTTC. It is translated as CASSLREVPYNEQFF.

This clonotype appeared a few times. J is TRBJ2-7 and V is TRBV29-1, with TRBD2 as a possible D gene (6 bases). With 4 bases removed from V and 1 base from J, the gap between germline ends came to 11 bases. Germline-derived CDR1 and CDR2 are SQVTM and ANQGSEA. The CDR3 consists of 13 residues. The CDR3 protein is CSVVGGASYEQYF. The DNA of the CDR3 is TGCAGCGTTGTCGGCGGGGCTTCCTACGAGCAGTACTTC.

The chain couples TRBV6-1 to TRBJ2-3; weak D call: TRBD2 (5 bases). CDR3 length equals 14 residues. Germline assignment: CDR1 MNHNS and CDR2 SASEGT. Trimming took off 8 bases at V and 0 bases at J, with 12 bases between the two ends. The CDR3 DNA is TGTGCCAGCGTAGGAGGTACGAGCACAGATACGCAGTATTTT. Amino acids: CASVGGTSTDTQYF.

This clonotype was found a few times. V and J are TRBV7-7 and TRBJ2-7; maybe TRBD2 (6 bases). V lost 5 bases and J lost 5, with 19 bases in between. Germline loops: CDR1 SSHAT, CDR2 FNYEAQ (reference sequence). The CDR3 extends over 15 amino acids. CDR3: CASSPFPREPNEQYF. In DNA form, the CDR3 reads TGTGCCAGCAGCCCCTTCCCCCGGGAGCCGAACGAGCAGTACTTC.

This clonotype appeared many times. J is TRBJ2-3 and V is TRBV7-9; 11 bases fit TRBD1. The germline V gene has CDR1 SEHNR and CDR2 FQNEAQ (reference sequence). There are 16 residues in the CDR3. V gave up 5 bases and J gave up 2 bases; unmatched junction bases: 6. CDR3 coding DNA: TGTGCCAGCAGCCCGAGGACAGGGGGCCTCACAGATACGCAGTATTTT. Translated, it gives CASSPRTGGLTDTQYF.

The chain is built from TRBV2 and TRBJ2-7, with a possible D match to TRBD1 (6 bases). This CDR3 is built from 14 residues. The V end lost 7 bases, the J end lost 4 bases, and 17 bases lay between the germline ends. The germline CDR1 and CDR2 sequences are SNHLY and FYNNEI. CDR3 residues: CASILGLRGYEQYF. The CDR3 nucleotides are TGTGCCAGCATACTTGGTCTCAGGGGTTACGAGCAGTACTTC.

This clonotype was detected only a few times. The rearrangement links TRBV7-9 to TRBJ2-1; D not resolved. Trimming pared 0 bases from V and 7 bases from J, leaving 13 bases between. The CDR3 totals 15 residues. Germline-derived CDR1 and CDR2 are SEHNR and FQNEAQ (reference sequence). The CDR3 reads CASSLAVDSTNEQFF. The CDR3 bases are TGTGCCAGCAGCTTAGCAGTAGATAGCACTAATGAGCAGTTCTTC.

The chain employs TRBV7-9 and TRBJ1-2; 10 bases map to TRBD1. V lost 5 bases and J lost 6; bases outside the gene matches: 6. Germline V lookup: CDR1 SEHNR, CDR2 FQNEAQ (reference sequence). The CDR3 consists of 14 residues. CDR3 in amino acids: CASSQTGTGDGYTF. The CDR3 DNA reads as TGTGCCAGCAGCCAAACCGGGACAGGGGATGGCTACACCTTC.

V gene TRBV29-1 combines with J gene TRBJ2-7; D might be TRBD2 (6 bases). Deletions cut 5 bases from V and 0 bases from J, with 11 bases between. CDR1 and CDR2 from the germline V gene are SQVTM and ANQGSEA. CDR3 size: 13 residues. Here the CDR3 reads CSVPSGGSYEQYF. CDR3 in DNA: TGCAGCGTTCCCTCCGGGGGCTCCTACGAGCAGTACTTC.

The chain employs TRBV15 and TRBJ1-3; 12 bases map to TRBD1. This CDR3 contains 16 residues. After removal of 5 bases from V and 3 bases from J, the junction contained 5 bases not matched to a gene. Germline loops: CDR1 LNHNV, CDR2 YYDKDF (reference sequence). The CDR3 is CATSEGTGGFGNTIYF. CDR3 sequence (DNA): TGTGCCACCAGCGAGGGGACAGGGGGCTTTGGAAACACCATATATTTT.

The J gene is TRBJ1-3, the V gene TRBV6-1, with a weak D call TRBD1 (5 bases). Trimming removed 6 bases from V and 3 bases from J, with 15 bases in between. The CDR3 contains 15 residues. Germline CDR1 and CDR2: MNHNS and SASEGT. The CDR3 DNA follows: TGTGCCAGCAGCCAACAGGACCTTGGTGGAAACACCATATATTTT. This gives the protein CASSQQDLGGNTIYF.

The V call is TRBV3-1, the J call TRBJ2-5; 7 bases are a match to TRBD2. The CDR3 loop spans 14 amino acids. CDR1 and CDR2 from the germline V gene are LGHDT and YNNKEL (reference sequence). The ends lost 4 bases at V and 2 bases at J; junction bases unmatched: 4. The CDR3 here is CASSPPSGQETQYF. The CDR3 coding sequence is TGTGCCAGCAGCCCTCCTAGCGGTCAAGAGACCCAGTACTTC.

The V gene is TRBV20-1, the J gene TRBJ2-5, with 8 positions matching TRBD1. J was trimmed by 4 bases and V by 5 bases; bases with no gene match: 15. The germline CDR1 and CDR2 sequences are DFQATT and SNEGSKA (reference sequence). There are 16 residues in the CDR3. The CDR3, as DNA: TGCAGTGCTCCCGACTGGGACAGGAGTGGTCGAGAGACCCAGTACTTC. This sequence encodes CSAPDWDRSGRETQYF.

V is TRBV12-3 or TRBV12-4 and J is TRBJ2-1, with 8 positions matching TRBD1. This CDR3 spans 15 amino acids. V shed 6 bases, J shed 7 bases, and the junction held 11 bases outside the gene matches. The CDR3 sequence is CASSLTGGQGNEQFF. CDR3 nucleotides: TGTGCCAGCAGCTTAACCGGTGGACAGGGAAATGAGCAGTTCTTC.

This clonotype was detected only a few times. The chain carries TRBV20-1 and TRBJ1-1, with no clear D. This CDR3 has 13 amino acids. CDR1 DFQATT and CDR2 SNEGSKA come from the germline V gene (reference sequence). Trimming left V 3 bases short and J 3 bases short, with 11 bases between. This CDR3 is CSARETPYTEAFF. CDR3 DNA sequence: TGCAGTGCTAGGGAGACACCCTACACTGAAGCTTTCTTT.

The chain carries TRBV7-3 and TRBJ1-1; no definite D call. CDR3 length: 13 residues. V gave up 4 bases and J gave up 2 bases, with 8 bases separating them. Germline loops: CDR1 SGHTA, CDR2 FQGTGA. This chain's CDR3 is CASSSRGNTEAFF. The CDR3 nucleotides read TGTGCCAGCAGCTCCCGGGGAAACACTGAAGCTTTCTTT.

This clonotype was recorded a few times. In DNA, the CDR3 is TGTGCCAGCAGACCGGACGAGGTAGGGTCCGAGCAGTACTTC. Translation gives CASRPDEVGSEQYF. The chain couples TRBV6-1 to TRBJ2-7; D gene ambiguous. Trimming stripped 6 bases from V and 6 bases from J, with 18 bases between. The germline CDR1 and CDR2 sequences are MNHNS and SASEGT. The CDR3 has 14 residues.